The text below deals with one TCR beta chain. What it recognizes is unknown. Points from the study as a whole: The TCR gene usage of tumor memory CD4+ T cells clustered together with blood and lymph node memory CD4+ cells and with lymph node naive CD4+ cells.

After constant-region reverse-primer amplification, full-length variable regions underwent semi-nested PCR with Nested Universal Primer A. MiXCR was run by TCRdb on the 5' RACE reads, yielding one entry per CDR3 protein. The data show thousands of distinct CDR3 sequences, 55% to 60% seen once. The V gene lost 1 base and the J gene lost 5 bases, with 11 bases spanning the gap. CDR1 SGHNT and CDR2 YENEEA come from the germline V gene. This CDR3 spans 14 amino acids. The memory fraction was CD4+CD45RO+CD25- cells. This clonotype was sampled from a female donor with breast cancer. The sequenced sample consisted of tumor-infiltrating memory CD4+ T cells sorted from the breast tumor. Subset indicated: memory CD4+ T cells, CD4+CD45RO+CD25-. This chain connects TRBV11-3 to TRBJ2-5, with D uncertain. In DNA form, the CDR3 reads TGTGCCAGCAGCTTAGGGGCCGCCAGCGAGACCCAGTACTTC. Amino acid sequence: CASSLGAASETQYF.